A single sample is the source of the 25 T cell receptor beta chains below, sequenced in a study of T cell repertoires in ileal Crohn's disease. Sequenced by immunoSEQ multiplex PCR; TCRdb stores in-frame clones only, minus some. The sample lists about 14,000 clones; roughly 78% were seen once. Sequencing was done on a sample of ileal tissue. These receptors all stem from an adult with Crohn's disease.

This clone was seen a handful of times. The J gene is TRBJ2-3, the V gene TRBV7-3; 10 bases agree with TRBD2. Germline CDR1 is SGHTA and CDR2 is FQGTGA. After removal of 5 bases from V and 5 bases from J, the junction contained 7 bases not matched to a gene. This CDR3 contains 15 residues. The CDR3 here is CASSRTSGRGDTQYF. The CDR3 DNA reads as TGTGCCAGCAGCCGGACTAGCGGAAGGGGAGATACGCAGTATTTT.

This clone appeared once. V usage is TRBV10-3 and J usage is TRBJ2-2, with 11 bases lining up with TRBD2. Germline CDR1 and CDR2: ENHRY and SYGVKD. The CDR3 sequence is 18 residues long. The V gene end was trimmed by 9 bases and the J gene end by 3 bases; junction bases not matched to a gene: 15. CDR3 bases: TGTGCCATGCTTAAAGCCGGGACTAGCGGAAGGTACACCGGGGAGCTGTTTTTT. This encodes CAMLKAGTSGRYTGELFF.

J is TRBJ2-5 and V is TRBV5-1; unclear D gene. The CDR3 contains 14 residues. Germline V lookup: CDR1 SGHRS, CDR2 YFSETQ. The V and J ends lost 6 bases and 0 bases respectively, with 12 bases between them. The CDR3 protein is CASTVEPHQETQYF. CDR3 nucleotide sequence: TGCGCCAGCACGGTCGAACCGCACCAAGAGACCCAGTACTTC.

In this sample, this clone turned up a few times. The chain links TRBV9 to TRBJ1-1; a weak D match, TRBD1 (6 bases). CDR3 length equals 16 residues. The V gene lost 2 bases and the J gene lost 0 bases, with 14 bases spanning the gap. CDR1 and CDR2 from the germline V gene are SGDLS and YYNGEE. In DNA, the CDR3 is TGTGCCAGCAGCGTTGGGGGGGGGCACATGAACACTGAAGCTTTCTTT. This translates into CASSVGGGHMNTEAFF.

This chain joins TRBV4-1 and TRBJ2-7, with D possibly matching TRBD1 (6 bases). The CDR3 consists of 12 residues. In germline, CDR1 is MGHRA, CDR2 YSYEKL. Trimming shortened V by 5 bases and J by 5 bases, and 10 bases separated the two germline ends. The CDR3 is CASSVGTNEQYF. CDR3 sequence (DNA): TGCGCCAGCAGCGTGGGGACAAACGAGCAGTACTTC.

The V gene is TRBV12-5, the J gene TRBJ2-2; 12 bases are shared with TRBD2. There are 16 residues in the CDR3. Germline CDR1 LGHNT, CDR2 FRNRAP. The ends lost 2 bases at V and 6 bases at J; junction bases unmatched: 4. CDR3 sequence reads: CASGLSLAGGPGELFF. In nucleotides, the CDR3 is TGTGCTAGTGGTTTGAGCCTAGCGGGGGGGCCCGGGGAGCTGTTTTTT.

V usage is TRBV5-1 and J usage is TRBJ2-1; D may be TRBD1 (6 bases). The V and J ends lost 6 bases and 4 bases respectively, with 17 bases between them. Germline assignment: CDR1 SGHRS and CDR2 YFSETQ. The CDR3 has 15 amino acids. As DNA, the CDR3 is TGCGCCAGCACCTCCCAGGGGACCCAGTACAATGAGCAGTTCTTC. It yields the protein CASTSQGTQYNEQFF.

The CDR3 coding sequence is TGTGCCAGCAGTACAGTCGTCGGAAACACCGGGGAGCTGTTTTTT. Protein sequence: CASSTVVGNTGELFF. This chain connects TRBV7-2 to TRBJ2-2, with D unclear. Trimming removed 6 bases at V and 2 bases at J, with 13 bases between. Per the germline V gene, CDR1 is SGHTA and CDR2 is FQGNSA. The CDR3 extends over 15 amino acids.

This sequence joins TRBV5-5 and TRBJ2-7; 9 bases are a match to TRBD2. CDR3 length: 14 residues. The germline CDR1 and CDR2 sequences are SGHKS and YYEKEE (reference sequence). J lost 4 bases, V lost 3 bases, and 5 bases had no gene match. CDR3 bases: TGTGCCAGCAGCTCAAGACTAGCGGCGTACGAGCAGTACTTC. Translation gives CASSSRLAAYEQYF.

The V gene is TRBV6-6, the J gene TRBJ2-5, with a weak D call TRBD2 (7 bases). This CDR3 has 12 amino acids. V lost 6 bases and J lost 4, with 9 bases in between. Germline loops: CDR1 MNHNY, CDR2 SVGAGI (reference sequence). DNA of the CDR3: TGTGCCAGCAGGCGGGGGCGAGAGACCCAGTACTTC. This sequence encodes CASRRGRETQYF.

The V and J genes are TRBV7-2 and TRBJ1-5; D gene unclear. The V gene's germline CDR1 is SGHTA and CDR2 FQGNSA. Trimming took off 1 base at V and 2 bases at J, with 9 bases between the two ends. This CDR3 is built from 15 residues. The DNA for the CDR3 is TGTGCCAGCAGCTTAGACGGGATCGGCAATCAGCCCCAGCATTTT. Amino acids: CASSLDGIGNQPQHF.

The chain employs TRBV19 and TRBJ2-1, with D possibly TRBD2 on 6 matching bases. CDR3 size: 16 residues. Germline assignment: CDR1 LNHDA and CDR2 SQIVND (reference sequence). The germline V and J ends were trimmed by 3 bases and 1 base, with 13 bases remaining between them. This CDR3 is CASSIIIADSYNEQFF. Written as DNA, the CDR3 is TGTGCCAGTAGTATCATAATAGCGGATTCCTACAATGAGCAGTTCTTC. Full variable domain (remainder filled in from reference TRBV19 and TRBJ2-1): DGGITQSPKYLFRKEGQNVTLSCEQNLNHDAMYWYRQDPGQGLRLIYYSQIVNDFQKGDIAEGYSVSREKKESFPLTVTSAQKNPTAFYLCASSIIIADSYNEQFFGPGTRLTVL.

The chain couples TRBV18 to TRBJ1-2; D might be TRBD1 (5 bases). The ends were cut back, 3 bases at V and 4 bases at J, with 12 bases in the middle. The CDR3 has 14 residues. In germline, CDR1 is KGHSH, CDR2 LQKENI. The CDR3 DNA reads TGTGCCAGCTCACCGTTACAGGACGGCTATGGCTACACCTTC. It encodes CASSPLQDGYGYTF.

As for this clone: Other DNA sequences from this sample encode an identical CDR3 as well. This chain links TRBV18 with TRBJ1-4; unclear D gene. Germline V gene lookup returns CDR1 KGHSH and CDR2 LQKENI. The V gene lost 3 bases and the J gene lost 5 bases, with 7 bases spanning the gap. The CDR3 covers 13 residues. The CDR3: CASSPQENEKLFF. The DNA of the CDR3 is TGTGCCAGCTCACCTCAGGAAAATGAAAAACTGTTTTTT.

In DNA, the CDR3 is TGTGCCAGTGGGGGCGCGGAGTTCTATGGCTACACCTTC. Translated, it gives CASGGAEFYGYTF. V is TRBV19 and J is TRBJ1-2, with a weak D call TRBD1 (6 bases). CDR3 length equals 13 residues. V gave up 8 bases and J gave up 4 bases, with 14 bases separating them. Germline V lookup: CDR1 LNHDA, CDR2 SQIVND (reference sequence).

This chain joins TRBV19 and TRBJ2-2; a possible D gene is TRBD1 (5 bases). CDR3 size: 13 residues. The germline V gene has CDR1 LNHDA and CDR2 SQIVND (reference sequence). Trimming pared 6 bases from V and 5 bases from J, leaving 10 bases between. Written as DNA, the CDR3 is TGTGCCAGTAGCCCACAGGCTACCGGGGAGCTGTTTTTT. Protein sequence: CASSPQATGELFF.

The genes are TRBV18 and TRBJ2-7, with 7 bases identical to TRBD1. This CDR3 region has 10 residues. Germline lookup yields CDR1 KGHSH and CDR2 LQKENI. In DNA form, the CDR3 reads TGTGCCAGCTCACCCAAAGGACAGGAAGTC. It specifies CASSPKGQEV.

The gene calls are TRBV10-3 and TRBJ1-2; 8 bases match TRBD1. This CDR3 region has 15 residues. Germline CDR1 ENHRY, CDR2 SYGVKD. With V trimmed by 6 bases and J by 3 bases, 9 bases remained unmatched. The CDR3 coding sequence is TGTGCCATCAGGCCCACGACAGGGGATCACTATGGCTACACCTTC. Amino acids: CAIRPTTGDHYGYTF.

The CDR3: CATSRDSGAEAFF. In DNA form, the CDR3 reads TGTGCCACCAGCAGAGATTCGGGGGCTGAAGCTTTCTTT. The rearrangement links TRBV15 to TRBJ1-1; D possibly corresponds to TRBD1 (5 bases). The CDR3 is 13 amino acids. V gave up 0 bases and J gave up 6 bases, with 8 bases separating them. Germline V gives CDR1 LNHNV, CDR2 YYDKDF (reference sequence). Full variable domain (outside the CDR3, taken from reference TRBV15 and TRBJ1-1): DAMVIQNPRYQVTQFGKPVTLSCSQTLNHNVMYWYQQKSSQAPKLLFHYYDKDFNNEADTPDNFQSRRPNTSFCFLDIRSPGLGDTAMYLCATSRDSGAEAFFGQGTRLTVV.

The V and J genes are TRBV10-3 and TRBJ1-2; TRBD1 matches at 7 bases. From germline, CDR1 is ENHRY and CDR2 SYGVKD. The length of the CDR3 is 12 residues. The V segment lost 6 bases and the J segment 4 bases; nucleotides outside the gene matches: 2. CDR3 coding DNA: TGTGCCATCAGCGACAGGGCCTATGGCTACACCTTC. It encodes CAISDRAYGYTF.

The V and J genes are TRBV5-1 and TRBJ1-1, with TRBD1 matching 7 bases. The CDR3 sequence is 14 residues long. V shed 4 bases, J shed 2 bases, and the junction held 5 bases outside the gene matches. Germline CDR1 reads SGHRS; CDR2 reads YFSETQ. Written as DNA, the CDR3 is TGCGCCAGCAGCGTACGACAGGGTAACACTGAAGCTTTCTTT. The encoded protein is CASSVRQGNTEAFF.

The chain joins TRBV2 to TRBJ2-2, with D possibly being TRBD1 (6 bases). The germline V gene encodes CDR1 SNHLY and CDR2 FYNNEI. The CDR3 contains 14 residues. V lost 6 bases and J lost 6, with 14 bases in between. CDR3: CASRAVKGAGELFF. The CDR3 DNA reads as TGTGCCAGCAGGGCAGTTAAGGGGGCCGGGGAGCTGTTTTTT.

The chain has TRBV28 and TRBJ2-7, with D hard to call. Germline V lookup: CDR1 MDHEN, CDR2 SYDVKM. The CDR3 sequence is 12 residues long. Trimming removed 6 bases at V and 6 bases at J, with 12 bases between. Written as DNA, the CDR3 is TGTGCCAGCAGCCGAGAAACTCGCGAGCAGTACTTC. Residues: CASSRETREQYF.

The genes are TRBV7-9 and TRBJ2-7; 14 positions agree with TRBD2. The germline V gene has CDR1 SEHNR and CDR2 FQNEAQ (reference sequence). The CDR3 is 14 amino acids. After removal of 5 bases from V and 4 bases from J, the junction contained 1 base not matched to a gene. CDR3 sequence (DNA): TGTGCCAGCAGCCGACTAGCGGGAGGGTACGAGCAGTACTTC. Translated, it gives CASSRLAGGYEQYF.

This clone was seen only a few times. The chain carries TRBV4-3 and TRBJ2-4; maybe TRBD1 (6 bases). CDR1 and CDR2 (germline): LGHNA, YSLEER. V was pared by 0 bases and J by 8 bases, with 11 bases between. The CDR3 runs to 14 residues. CDR3 sequence reads: CASSQELGADIQYF. The CDR3 coding sequence is TGCGCCAGCAGCCAAGAATTGGGGGCGGACATTCAGTACTTC.